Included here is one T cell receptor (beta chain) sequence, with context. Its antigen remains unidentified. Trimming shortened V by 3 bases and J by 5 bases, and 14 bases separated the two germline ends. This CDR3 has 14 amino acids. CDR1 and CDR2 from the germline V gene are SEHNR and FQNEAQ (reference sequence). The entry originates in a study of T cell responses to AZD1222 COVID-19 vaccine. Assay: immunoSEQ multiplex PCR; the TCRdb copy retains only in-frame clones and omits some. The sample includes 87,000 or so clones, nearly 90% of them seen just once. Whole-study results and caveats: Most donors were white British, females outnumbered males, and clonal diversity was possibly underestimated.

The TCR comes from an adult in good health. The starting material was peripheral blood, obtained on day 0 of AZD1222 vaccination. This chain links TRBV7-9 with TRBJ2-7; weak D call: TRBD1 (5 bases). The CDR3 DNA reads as TGTGCCAGCAGCTTGGGGCTGCCCGGGCACGAGCAGTACTTC. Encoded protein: CASSLGLPGHEQYF.